This passage covers 13 T cell receptor beta chains from one sample sequenced in a study of blood T cell repertoires in COVID-19. Sequenced by immunoSEQ multiplex PCR; TCRdb stores in-frame clones only, minus some. The table lists around 310,000 clones, roughly 89% of them singletons. Sequenced: PBMCs or T cells enriched from blood (not recorded which). The origin of the receptors is a woman younger than 45 who had recovered from COVID-19.

In the case of this clone: The sample holds other DNA sequences that translate to the same CDR3. The chain employs TRBV6-5 and TRBJ1-2; possibly TRBD1 for D (6 bases). CDR1 is MNHEY and CDR2 is SVGAGI in the germline V gene. The CDR3 sequence is 16 residues long. V was clipped by 0 bases and J by 4 bases, with 15 bases between them. For the CDR3, the DNA is TGTGCCAGCAGTTACTCGACCGTGGGGGCATCCTATGGCTACACCTTC. It is translated as CASSYSTVGASYGYTF.

The chain couples TRBV2 to TRBJ2-7, with 7 bases lining up with TRBD1. This CDR3 region has 13 residues. The germline V gene has CDR1 SNHLY and CDR2 FYNNEI. The ends lost 10 bases at V and 0 bases at J; junction bases unmatched: 6. This chain's CDR3 is CATDRSSSYEQYF. For the CDR3, the DNA is TGTGCCACGGACAGGAGCAGCTCCTACGAGCAGTACTTC.

As regards this clone: This CDR3 is also generated by other DNA sequences in the sample. J is TRBJ2-2 and V is TRBV3-1 (or the pseudogene TRBV3-2); D is unresolved. Germline V CDR1 and CDR2: LGHDT, YNNKEL (reference sequence). The CDR3 totals 13 residues. Trimming shortened V by 1 base and J by 4 bases, and 4 bases separated the two germline ends. The CDR3 DNA reads as TGTGCCAGCAGCCAAGCGGGCACCGGGGAGCTGTTTTTT. This gives the protein CASSQAGTGELFF.

The chain has TRBV7-9 and TRBJ1-2, with 7 bases aligning to TRBD1. The germline V gene encodes CDR1 SEHNR and CDR2 FQNEAQ (reference sequence). The length of the CDR3 is 13 residues. With 5 bases clipped from V and 4 bases from J, the junction kept 4 bases outside the gene matches. CDR3 DNA: TGTGCCAGCAGCCAAGGGGGCCTCTATGGCTACACCTTC. Protein: CASSQGGLYGYTF. Using reference TRBV7-9 and TRBJ1-2 for the parts outside the CDR3, the full variable domain is DTGVSQNPRHKITKRGQNVTFRCDPISEHNRLYWYRQTLGQGPEFLTYFQNEAQLEKSRLLSDRFSAERPKGSFSTLEIQRTEQGDSAMYLCASSQGGLYGYTFGSGTRLTVV.

The rearrangement joins TRBV3-1 (or the pseudogene TRBV3-2) to TRBJ1-1; D call uncertain. The germline V and J ends were trimmed by 0 bases and 4 bases, with 24 bases remaining between them. CDR1 and CDR2 from the germline V gene are LGHDT and YNNKEL (reference sequence). The CDR3 spans 19 residues. The CDR3 here is CASSQDHVRQLSPRTEAFF. The CDR3 bases are TGTGCCAGCAGCCAAGACCACGTCCGACAACTCTCCCCGCGCACTGAAGCTTTCTTT.

The genes are TRBV19 and TRBJ1-1; the D gene is possibly TRBD1 (5 bases). Trimming pared 5 bases from V and 4 bases from J, leaving 14 bases between. This CDR3 has 14 amino acids. Germline V gene data show CDR1 as LNHDA and CDR2 as SQIVND (reference sequence). The CDR3 DNA is TGTGCCAGTAGTTTGGGGGGTCAGGGCACTGAAGCTTTCTTT. Translated, it gives CASSLGGQGTEAFF.

This clone was recorded a few times. The V gene is TRBV5-1, the J gene TRBJ2-3, with TRBD2 identical over 14 bases. This CDR3 has 15 amino acids. The V and J ends lost 3 bases and 5 bases, in that order; junction bases with no gene match: 2. Germline V lookup: CDR1 SGHRS, CDR2 YFSETQ. The CDR3 nucleotides read TGCGCCAGCAGCTCGGGACTAGCGGGAGAAGATACGCAGTATTTT. Translation: CASSSGLAGEDTQYF.

The chain has TRBV24-1 and TRBJ2-7, with a weak D call TRBD2 (6 bases). The CDR3 has 16 amino acids. Germline V gives CDR1 KGHDR, CDR2 SFDVKD. V was pared by 2 bases and J by 1 base, with 14 bases between. Here the CDR3 reads CATSDYGEGGSYEQYF. The DNA of the CDR3 is TGTGCCACCAGTGATTACGGGGAAGGAGGGTCCTACGAGCAGTACTTC.

The J gene is TRBJ2-1, the V gene TRBV27; 7 bases map to TRBD1. The CDR3 extends over 17 amino acids. V trimming: 5 bases; J trimming: 6 bases; junction bases outside the gene matches: 16. Germline CDR1 reads MNHEY; CDR2 reads SMNVEV (reference sequence). The CDR3, as DNA: TGTGCCAGCAGTATGCCCTTAGCAGGGGGTATTCCCAATGAGCAGTTCTTC. Protein sequence: CASSMPLAGGIPNEQFF.

The chain carries TRBV6-5 and TRBJ2-5, with 8 positions matching TRBD1. J was trimmed by 5 bases and V by 8 bases; bases with no gene match: 7. CDR3 size: 13 residues. CDR1 is MNHEY and CDR2 is SVGAGI in the germline V gene. The CDR3 reads CASSLTGDETQYF. The CDR3 nucleotides read TGTGCCAGCTCCTTGACAGGGGATGAGACCCAGTACTTC.

The gene calls are TRBV3-1 (or the pseudogene TRBV3-2) and TRBJ2-1; 10 bases agree with TRBD2. CDR1 and CDR2 from the germline V gene are LGHDT and YNNKEL (reference sequence). Losses at the gene ends were 4 bases for V and 2 bases for J; bases not matched to a gene: 8. The CDR3 loop spans 17 amino acids. CDR3 coding DNA: TGTGCCAGCAGCCTTATTCAAACTAGCGGGACCTACAATGAGCAGTTCTTC. It encodes CASSLIQTSGTYNEQFF.

The chain uses TRBV15 and TRBJ1-1; D is perhaps TRBD1 (6 bases). V dropped 2 bases and J dropped 0 bases, with 7 bases sitting between them. The V gene's germline CDR1 is LNHNV and CDR2 YYDKDF (reference sequence). The CDR3 loop spans 14 amino acids. CDR3 nucleotides: TGTGCCACCAGCAGACAGGGGCTGAACACTGAAGCTTTCTTT. This codes for CATSRQGLNTEAFF.

V and J are TRBV7-3 and TRBJ1-1; 7 nucleotides match TRBD1. The germline V gene encodes CDR1 SGHTA and CDR2 FQGTGA. The CDR3 sequence is 13 residues long. V lost 3 bases, J lost 4 bases, and 2 bases stayed unmatched. The CDR3 loop reads CASSFKGATEAFF. CDR3 nucleotides: TGTGCCAGCAGCTTTAAGGGGGCCACTGAAGCTTTCTTT.